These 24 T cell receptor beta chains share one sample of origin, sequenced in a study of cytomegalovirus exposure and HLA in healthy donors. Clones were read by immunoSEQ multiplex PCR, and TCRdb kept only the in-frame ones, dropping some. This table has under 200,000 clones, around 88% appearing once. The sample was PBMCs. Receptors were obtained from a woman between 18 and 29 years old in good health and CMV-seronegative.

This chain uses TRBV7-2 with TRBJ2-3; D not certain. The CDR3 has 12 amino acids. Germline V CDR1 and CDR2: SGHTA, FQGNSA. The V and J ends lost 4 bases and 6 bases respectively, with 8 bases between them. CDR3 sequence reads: CASSYARDTQYF. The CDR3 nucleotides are TGTGCCAGCAGCTACGCGCGGGATACGCAGTATTTT.

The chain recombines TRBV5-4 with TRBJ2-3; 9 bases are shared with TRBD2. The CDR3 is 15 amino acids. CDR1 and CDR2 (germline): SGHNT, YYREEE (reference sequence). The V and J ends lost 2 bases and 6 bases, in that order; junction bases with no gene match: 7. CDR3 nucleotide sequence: TGTGCCAGCAGCTTACCGGGACTAGCTTACGATACGCAGTATTTT. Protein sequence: CASSLPGLAYDTQYF.

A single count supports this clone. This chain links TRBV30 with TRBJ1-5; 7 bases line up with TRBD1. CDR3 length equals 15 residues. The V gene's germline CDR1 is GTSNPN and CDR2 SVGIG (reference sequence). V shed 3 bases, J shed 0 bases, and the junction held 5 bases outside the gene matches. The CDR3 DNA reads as TGTGCCTGGAGCTGGCAGGGGGGTAGCAATCAGCCCCAGCATTTT. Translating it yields CAWSWQGGSNQPQHF. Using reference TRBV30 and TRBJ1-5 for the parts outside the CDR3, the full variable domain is SQTIHQWPATLVQPVGSPLSLECTVEGTSNPNLYWYRQAAGRGLQLLFYSVGIGQISSEVPQNLSASRPQDRQFILSSKKLLLSDSGFYLCAWSWQGGSNQPQHFGDGTRLSIL.

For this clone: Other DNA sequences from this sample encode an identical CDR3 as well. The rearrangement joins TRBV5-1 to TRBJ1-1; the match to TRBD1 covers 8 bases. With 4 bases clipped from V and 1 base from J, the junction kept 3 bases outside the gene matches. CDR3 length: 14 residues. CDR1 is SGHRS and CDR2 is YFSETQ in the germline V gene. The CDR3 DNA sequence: TGCGCCAGCAGCCTACAGGGGGGGAACACTGAAGCTTTCTTT. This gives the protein CASSLQGGNTEAFF.

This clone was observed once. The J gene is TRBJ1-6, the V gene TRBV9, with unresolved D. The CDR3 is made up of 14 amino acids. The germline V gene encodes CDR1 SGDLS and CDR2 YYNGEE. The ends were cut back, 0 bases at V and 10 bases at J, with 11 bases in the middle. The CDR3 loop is CASSVEEGSSPLHF. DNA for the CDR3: TGTGCCAGCAGCGTAGAGGAGGGCAGCTCACCCCTCCACTTT.

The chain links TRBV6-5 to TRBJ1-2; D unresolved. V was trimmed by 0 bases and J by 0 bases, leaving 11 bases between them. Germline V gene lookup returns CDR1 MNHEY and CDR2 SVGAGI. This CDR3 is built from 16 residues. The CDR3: CASSYSRPRANYGYTF. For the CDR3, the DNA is TGTGCCAGCAGTTACTCGAGGCCCCGAGCTAACTATGGCTACACCTTC.

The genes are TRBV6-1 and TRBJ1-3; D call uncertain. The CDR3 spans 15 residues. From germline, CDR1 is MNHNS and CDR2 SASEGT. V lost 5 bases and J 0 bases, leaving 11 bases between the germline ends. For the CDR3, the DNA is TGTGCCAGCAGTCCGAGAGAGGGCTCTGGAAACACCATATATTTT. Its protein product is CASSPREGSGNTIYF.

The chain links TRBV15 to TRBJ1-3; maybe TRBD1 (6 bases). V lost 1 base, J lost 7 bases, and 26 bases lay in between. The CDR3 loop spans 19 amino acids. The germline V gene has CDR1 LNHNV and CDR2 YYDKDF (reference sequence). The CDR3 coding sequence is TGTGCCACCAGCAGAGGAGTGGGGGACATTGGTGTATTGGAGAACACCATATATTTT. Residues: CATSRGVGDIGVLENTIYF.

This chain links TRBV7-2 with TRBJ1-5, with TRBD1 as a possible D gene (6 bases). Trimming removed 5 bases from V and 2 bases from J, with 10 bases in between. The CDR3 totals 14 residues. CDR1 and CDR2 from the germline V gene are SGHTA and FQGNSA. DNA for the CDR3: TGTGCCAGCAGCGACAACAGGGGCAATCAGCCCCAGCATTTT. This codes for CASSDNRGNQPQHF.

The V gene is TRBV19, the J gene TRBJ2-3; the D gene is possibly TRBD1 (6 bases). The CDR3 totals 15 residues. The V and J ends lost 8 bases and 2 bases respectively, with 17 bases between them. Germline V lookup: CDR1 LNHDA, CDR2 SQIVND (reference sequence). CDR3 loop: CASSDTGMNTDTQYF. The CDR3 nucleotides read TGTGCCAGTTCTGATACAGGGATGAACACAGATACGCAGTATTTT. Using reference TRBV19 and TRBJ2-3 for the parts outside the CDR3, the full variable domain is DGGITQSPKYLFRKEGQNVTLSCEQNLNHDAMYWYRQDPGQGLRLIYYSQIVNDFQKGDIAEGYSVSREKKESFPLTVTSAQKNPTAFYLCASSDTGMNTDTQYFGPGTRLTVL.

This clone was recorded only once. The CDR3 reads CASSWQGIYNSPLHF. DNA for the CDR3: TGTGCCAGCAGCTGGCAGGGGATCTATAATTCACCCCTCCACTTT. The rearrangement joins TRBV5-4 to TRBJ1-6; D might be TRBD1 (6 bases). The V end was cut by 3 bases, the J end by 3 bases, with 10 bases between. The CDR3 runs to 15 residues. Germline values: CDR1 SGHNT, CDR2 YYREEE (reference sequence). Drawing the rest from reference TRBV5-4 and TRBJ1-6, the complete variable domain is ETGVTQSPTHLIKTRGQQVTLRCSSQSGHNTVSWYQQALGQGPQFIFQYYREEENGRGNFPPRFSGLQFPNYSSELNVNALELDDSALYLCASSWQGIYNSPLHFGNGTRLTVT.

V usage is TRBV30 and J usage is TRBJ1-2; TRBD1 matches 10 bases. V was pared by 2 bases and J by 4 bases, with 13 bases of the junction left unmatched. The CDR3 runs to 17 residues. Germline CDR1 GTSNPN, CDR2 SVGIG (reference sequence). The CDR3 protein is CAWSLSLGDRGSYGYTF. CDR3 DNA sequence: TGTGCCTGGAGTCTCTCCCTGGGGGACAGGGGATCCTATGGCTACACCTTC.

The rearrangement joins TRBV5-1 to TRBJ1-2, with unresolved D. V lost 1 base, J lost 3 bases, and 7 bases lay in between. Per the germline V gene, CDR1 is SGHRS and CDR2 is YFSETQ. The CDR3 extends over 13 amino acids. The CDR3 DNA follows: TGCGCCAGCAGCTTGTGGCCCGACTATGGCTACACCTTC. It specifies CASSLWPDYGYTF.

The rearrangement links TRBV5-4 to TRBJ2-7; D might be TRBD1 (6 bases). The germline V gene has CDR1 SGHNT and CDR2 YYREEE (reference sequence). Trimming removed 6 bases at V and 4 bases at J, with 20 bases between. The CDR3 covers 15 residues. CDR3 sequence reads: CASTRGGQRPYEQYF. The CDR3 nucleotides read TGTGCCAGCACCAGGGGTGGACAGAGACCGTACGAGCAGTACTTC.

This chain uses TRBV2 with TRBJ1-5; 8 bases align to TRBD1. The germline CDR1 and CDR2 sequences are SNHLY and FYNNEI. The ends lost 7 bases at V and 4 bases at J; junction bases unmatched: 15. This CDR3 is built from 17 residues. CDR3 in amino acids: CASTPAGGFSGNQPQHF. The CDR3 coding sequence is TGTGCCAGCACTCCGGCAGGGGGCTTTTCAGGAAATCAGCCCCAGCATTTT.

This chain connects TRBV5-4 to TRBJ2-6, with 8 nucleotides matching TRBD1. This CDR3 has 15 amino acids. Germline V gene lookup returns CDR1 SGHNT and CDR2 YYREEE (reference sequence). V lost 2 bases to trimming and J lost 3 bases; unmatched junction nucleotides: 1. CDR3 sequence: CASSLTGGGANVLTF. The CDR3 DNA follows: TGTGCCAGCAGCTTAACAGGGGGTGGGGCCAACGTCCTGACTTTC.

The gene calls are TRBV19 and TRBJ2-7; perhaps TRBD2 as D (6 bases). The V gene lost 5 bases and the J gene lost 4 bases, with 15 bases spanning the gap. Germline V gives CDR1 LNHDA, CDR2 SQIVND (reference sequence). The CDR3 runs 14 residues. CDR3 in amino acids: CASSPGTPLYEQYF. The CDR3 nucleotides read TGTGCCAGTAGTCCCGGGACTCCCTTATACGAGCAGTACTTC.

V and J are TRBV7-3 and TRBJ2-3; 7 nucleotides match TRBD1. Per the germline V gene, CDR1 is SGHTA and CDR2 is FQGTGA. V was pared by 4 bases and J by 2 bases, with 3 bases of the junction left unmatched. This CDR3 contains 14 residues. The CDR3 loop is CASSSDRATDTQYF. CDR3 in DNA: TGTGCCAGCAGCTCCGACAGGGCCACAGATACGCAGTATTTT. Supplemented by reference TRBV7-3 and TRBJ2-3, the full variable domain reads GAGVSQTPSNKVTEKGKYVELRCDPISGHTALYWYRQSLGQGPEFLIYFQGTGAADDSGLPNDRFFAVRPEGSVSTLKIQRTERGDSAVYLCASSSDRATDTQYFGPGTRLTVL.

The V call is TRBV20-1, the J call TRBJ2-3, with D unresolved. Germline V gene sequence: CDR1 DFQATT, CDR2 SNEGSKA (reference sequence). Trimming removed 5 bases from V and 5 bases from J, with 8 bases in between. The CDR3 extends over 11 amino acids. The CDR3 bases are TGCAGTGCTTTACAAAGAGATACGCAGTATTTT. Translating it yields CSALQRDTQYF.

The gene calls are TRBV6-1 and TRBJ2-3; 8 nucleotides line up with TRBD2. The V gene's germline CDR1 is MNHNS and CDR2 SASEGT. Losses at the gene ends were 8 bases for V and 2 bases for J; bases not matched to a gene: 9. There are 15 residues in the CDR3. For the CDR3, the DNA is TGTGCCAGCCGAGATAGCGGGAAGGTCACAGATACGCAGTATTTT. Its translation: CASRDSGKVTDTQYF.

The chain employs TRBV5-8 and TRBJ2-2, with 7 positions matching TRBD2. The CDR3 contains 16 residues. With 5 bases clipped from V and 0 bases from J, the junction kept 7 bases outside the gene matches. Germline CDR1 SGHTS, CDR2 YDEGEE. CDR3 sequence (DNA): TGTGCCAGCAGGTTTGGGGGGGATCCGAACACCGGGGAGCTGTTTTTT. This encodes CASRFGGDPNTGELFF.

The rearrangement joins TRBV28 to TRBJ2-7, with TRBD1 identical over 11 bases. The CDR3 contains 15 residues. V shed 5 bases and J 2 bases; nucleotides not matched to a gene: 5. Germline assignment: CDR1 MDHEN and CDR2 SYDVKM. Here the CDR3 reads CASSQPGQGAYEQYF. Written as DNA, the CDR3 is TGTGCCAGCAGTCAGCCGGGACAGGGGGCCTACGAGCAGTACTTC.

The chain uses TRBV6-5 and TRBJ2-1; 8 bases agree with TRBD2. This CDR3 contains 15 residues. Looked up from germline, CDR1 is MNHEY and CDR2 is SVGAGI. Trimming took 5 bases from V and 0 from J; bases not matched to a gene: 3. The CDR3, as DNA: TGTGCCAGCAGTCAGAGCGGGAGCTCCTACAATGAGCAGTTCTTC. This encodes CASSQSGSSYNEQFF.

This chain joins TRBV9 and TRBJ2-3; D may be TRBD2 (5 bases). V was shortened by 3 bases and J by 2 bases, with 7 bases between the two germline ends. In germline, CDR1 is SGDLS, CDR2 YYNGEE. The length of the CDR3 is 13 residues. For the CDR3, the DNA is TGTGCCAGCAGCGAGGACTTCACAGATACGCAGTATTTT. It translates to CASSEDFTDTQYF. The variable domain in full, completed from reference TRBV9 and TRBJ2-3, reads DSGVTQTPKHLITATGQRVTLRCSPRSGDLSVYWYQQSLDQGLQFLIQYYNGEERAKGNILERFSAQQFPDLHSELNLSSLELGDSALYFCASSEDFTDTQYFGPGTRLTVL.